This T cell receptor (beta chain) derives from a study of shared clonotypes between healthy human individuals. Study as a whole: Each donor had three CD4 naive, three CD4 memory, two CD8 naive and one CD8 memory plate.

Data came from immunoSEQ multiplex PCR; TCRdb stores just in-frame clones and leaves some out. The table lists about 2,200,000 clones, around 93% of them singletons, with over 1.5% in the top ten. V lost 6 bases and J 0 bases, leaving 16 bases between the germline ends. This CDR3 has 16 residues. Looked up from germline, CDR1 is MDHEN and CDR2 is SYDVKM. Turning to this clone: The antigen is unknown.

Points from the study as a whole: Naive CD4 clonotypes were shared across a handful of donors at about 5%. Generation probability values for non-shared clonotypes were lower than those for clonotypes shared by all four donors.

The naive CD8 subset, CD45RO-negative cells positively selected for CCR7, excluded terminally differentiated effector memory CD45RA+ cells. Sequencing input: naive CD8+ T cells from PBMCs. This TCR was sampled from a man between 18 and 29 years old in good health. Some clones in this sample may be carry-over from other donors' samples. This rearrangement joins TRBV28 to TRBJ2-3, with D maybe TRBD2 (6 bases). The DNA of the CDR3 is TGTGCCAGCAGCCCCCTGAGGCGGGGAAGCACAGATACGCAGTATTTT. It codes for CASSPLRRGSTDTQYF.